The present TCR beta chain was sequenced within a study of blood T cell repertoires in COVID-19. This clone is a singleton in its sample. The CDR3 is 16 residues long. The germline gives CDR1 MNHNS, CDR2 SASEGT. V lost 0 bases and J 7 bases, leaving 18 bases between the germline ends. Libraries were prepared by immunoSEQ multiplex PCR; TCRdb keeps only in-frame clonotypes and omits some of them. The sample has about 100,000 clones; roughly 90% are singletons. The specimen was peripheral blood. The sequence was collected from a man aged 45 to 65 with active COVID-19. The chain employs TRBV6-1 and TRBJ1-2; D not certain. Written as DNA, the CDR3 is TGTGCCAGCAGTGAAGCGCTTGGGCAATCTGGTAGTGGCTACACCTTC. Translating it yields CASSEALGQSGSGYTF.